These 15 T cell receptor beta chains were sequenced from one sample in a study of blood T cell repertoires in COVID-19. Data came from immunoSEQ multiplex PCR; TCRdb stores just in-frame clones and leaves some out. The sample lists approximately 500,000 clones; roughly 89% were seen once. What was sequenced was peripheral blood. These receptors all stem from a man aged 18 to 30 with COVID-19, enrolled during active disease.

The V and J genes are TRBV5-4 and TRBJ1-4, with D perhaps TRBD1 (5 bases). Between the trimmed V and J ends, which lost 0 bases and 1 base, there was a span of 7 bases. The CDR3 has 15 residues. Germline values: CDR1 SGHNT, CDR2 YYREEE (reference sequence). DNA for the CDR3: TGTGCCAGCAGCTTGGATAGGGGAACTAATGAAAAACTGTTTTTT. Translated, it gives CASSLDRGTNEKLFF.

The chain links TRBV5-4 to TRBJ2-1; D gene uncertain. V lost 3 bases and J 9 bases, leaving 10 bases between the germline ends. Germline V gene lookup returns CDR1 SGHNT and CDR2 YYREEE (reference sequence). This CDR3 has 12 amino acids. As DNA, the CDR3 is TGTGCCAGCAGCTACAGTGGGTCTGAGCAGTTCTTC. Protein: CASSYSGSEQFF.

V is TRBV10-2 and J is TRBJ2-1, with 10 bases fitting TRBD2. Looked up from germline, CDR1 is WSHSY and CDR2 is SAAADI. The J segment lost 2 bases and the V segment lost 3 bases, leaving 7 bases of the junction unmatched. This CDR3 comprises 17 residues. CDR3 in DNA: TGCGCCAGCAGTGACCCTCGTAGCGGGGGGCCCTACAATGAGCAGTTCTTC. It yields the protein CASSDPRSGGPYNEQFF.

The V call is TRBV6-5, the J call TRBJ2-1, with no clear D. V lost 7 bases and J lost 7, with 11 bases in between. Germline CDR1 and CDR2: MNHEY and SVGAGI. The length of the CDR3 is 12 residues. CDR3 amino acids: CASTPGRNEQFF. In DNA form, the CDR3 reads TGTGCCAGCACTCCCGGTCGGAATGAGCAGTTCTTC.

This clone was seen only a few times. CDR3 DNA sequence: TGTGCCATCAGTGGGGAGGGCGAGCAGTACTTC. The encoded protein is CAISGEGEQYF. This sequence joins TRBV10-3 and TRBJ2-7; TRBD2 matches at 7 bases. Germline CDR1 reads ENHRY; CDR2 reads SYGVKD. This CDR3 has 11 amino acids. The J segment lost 6 bases and the V segment lost 4 bases, leaving 0 bases of the junction unmatched.

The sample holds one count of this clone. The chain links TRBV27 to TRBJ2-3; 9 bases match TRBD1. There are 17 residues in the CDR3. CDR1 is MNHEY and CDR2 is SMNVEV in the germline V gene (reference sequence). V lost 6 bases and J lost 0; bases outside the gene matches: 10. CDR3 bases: TGTGCCAGCAGATCCTCCGGGACAGGGTATAGCACAGATACGCAGTATTTT. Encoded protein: CASRSSGTGYSTDTQYF.

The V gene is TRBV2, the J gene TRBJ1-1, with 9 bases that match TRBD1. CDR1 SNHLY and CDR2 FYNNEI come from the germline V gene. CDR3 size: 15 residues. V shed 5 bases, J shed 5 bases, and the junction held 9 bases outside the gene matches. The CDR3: CASSRTVGTGTEAFF. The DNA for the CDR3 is TGTGCCAGCAGTAGAACAGTGGGGACAGGGACTGAAGCTTTCTTT.

This CDR3 reads CASTAGEFYEQYF. The CDR3 DNA sequence: TGTGCCAGCACGGCGGGAGAATTCTACGAGCAGTACTTC. The chain links TRBV2 to TRBJ2-7; 7 nucleotides line up with TRBD2. Germline CDR1 is SNHLY and CDR2 is FYNNEI. This CDR3 spans 13 amino acids. Trimming took 7 bases from V and 3 from J; bases not matched to a gene: 6.

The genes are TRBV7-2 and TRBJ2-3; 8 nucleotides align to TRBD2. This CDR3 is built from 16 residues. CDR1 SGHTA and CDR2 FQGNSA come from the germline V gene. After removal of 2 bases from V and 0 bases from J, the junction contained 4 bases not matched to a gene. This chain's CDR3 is CASSLIAGSSTDTQYF. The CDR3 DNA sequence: TGTGCCAGCAGCTTAATAGCGGGATCTAGCACAGATACGCAGTATTTT.

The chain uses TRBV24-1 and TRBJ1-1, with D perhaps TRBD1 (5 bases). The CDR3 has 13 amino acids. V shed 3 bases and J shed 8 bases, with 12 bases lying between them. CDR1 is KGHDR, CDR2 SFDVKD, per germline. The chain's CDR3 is CATSDGGGLEAFF. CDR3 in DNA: TGTGCCACCAGTGATGGGGGGGGACTCGAAGCTTTCTTT.

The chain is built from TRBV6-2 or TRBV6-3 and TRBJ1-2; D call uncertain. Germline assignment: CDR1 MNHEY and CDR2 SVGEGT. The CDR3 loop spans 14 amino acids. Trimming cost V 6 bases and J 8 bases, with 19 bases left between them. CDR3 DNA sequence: TGTGCCAGCAGCCCGACATGGGAGAGTCAAGGCTACACCTTC. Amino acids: CASSPTWESQGYTF.

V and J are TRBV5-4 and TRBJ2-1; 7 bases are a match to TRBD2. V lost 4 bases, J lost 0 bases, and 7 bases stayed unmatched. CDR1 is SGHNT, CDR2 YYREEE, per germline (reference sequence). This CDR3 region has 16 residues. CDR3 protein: CASSRPRGSSYNEQFF. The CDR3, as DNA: TGTGCCAGCAGCCGGCCCCGCGGGAGCTCCTACAATGAGCAGTTCTTC.

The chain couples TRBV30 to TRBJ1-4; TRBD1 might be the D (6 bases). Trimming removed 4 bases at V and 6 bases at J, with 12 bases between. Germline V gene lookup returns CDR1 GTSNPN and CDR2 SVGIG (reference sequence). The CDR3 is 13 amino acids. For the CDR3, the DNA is TGTGCCTGGAACGGGGGGGCTGATGAAAAACTGTTTTTT. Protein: CAWNGGADEKLFF. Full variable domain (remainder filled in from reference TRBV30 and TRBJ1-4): SQTIHQWPATLVQPVGSPLSLECTVEGTSNPNLYWYRQAAGRGLQLLFYSVGIGQISSEVPQNLSASRPQDRQFILSSKKLLLSDSGFYLCAWNGGADEKLFFGSGTQLSVL.

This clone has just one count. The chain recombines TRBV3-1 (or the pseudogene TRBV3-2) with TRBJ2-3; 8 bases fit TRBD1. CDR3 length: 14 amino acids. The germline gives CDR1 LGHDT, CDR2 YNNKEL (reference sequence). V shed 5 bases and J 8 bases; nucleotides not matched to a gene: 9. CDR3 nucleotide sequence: TGTGCCAGCAGCTACAGGGGGTTAGCCGGTACGCAGTATTTT. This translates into CASSYRGLAGTQYF.

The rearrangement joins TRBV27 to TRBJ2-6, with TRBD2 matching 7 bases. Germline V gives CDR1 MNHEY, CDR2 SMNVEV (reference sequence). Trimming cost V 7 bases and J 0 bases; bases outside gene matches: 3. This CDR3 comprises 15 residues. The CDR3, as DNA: TGTGCCAGCACTCGCGGGGGCTCTGGGGCCAACGTCCTGACTTTC. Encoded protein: CASTRGGSGANVLTF.